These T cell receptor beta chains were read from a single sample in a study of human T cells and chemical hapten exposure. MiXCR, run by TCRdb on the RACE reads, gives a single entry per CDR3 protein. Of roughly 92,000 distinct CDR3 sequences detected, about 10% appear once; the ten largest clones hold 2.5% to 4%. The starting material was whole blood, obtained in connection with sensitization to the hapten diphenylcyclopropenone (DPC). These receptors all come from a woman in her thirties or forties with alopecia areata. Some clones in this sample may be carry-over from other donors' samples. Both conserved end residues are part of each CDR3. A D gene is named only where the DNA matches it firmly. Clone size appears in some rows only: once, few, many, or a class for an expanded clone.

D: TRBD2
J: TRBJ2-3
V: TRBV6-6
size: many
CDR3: CASSSGLAGTDTQYF
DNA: TGTGCCAGCAGTTCGGGGCTAGCGGGGACAGATACGCAGTATTTT

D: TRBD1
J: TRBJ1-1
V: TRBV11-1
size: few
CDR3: CASSPQGVTEAFF
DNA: TGTGCCAGCAGCCCGCAGGGGGTCACTGAAGCTTTCTTT

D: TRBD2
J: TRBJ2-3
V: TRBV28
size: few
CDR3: CASSFSSVAGPYSDTQYF
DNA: TGTGCCAGCAGTTTCTCCTCGGTAGCGGGACCTTATTCAGATACGCAGTATTTT

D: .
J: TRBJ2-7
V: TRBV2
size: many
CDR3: CASSGLEYEQYF
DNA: TGTGCCAGCAGTGGACTAGAGTACGAGCAGTACTTC

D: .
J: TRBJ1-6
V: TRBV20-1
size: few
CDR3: CSARPDRDLNSPLHF
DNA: TGCAGTGCTAGACCCGACCGGGACCTTAATTCACCCCTCCACTTT

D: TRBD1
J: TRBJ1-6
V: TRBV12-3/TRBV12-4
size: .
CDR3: CASSFIQGDNSPLHF
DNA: TGTGCCAGCAGTTTCATACAGGGGGATAATTCACCCCTCCACTTT

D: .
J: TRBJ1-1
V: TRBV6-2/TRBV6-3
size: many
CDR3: CASSYSPVRSEAFF
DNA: TGTGCCAGCAGTTACTCGCCCGTGCGGTCTGAAGCTTTCTTT

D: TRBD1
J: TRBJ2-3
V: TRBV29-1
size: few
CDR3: CSVEGTGATDTQYF
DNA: TGCAGCGTTGAGGGGACAGGGGCCACAGATACGCAGTATTTT

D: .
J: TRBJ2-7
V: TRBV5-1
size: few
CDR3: CASSLWRVEPYEQYF
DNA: TGCGCCAGCAGCTTGTGGCGGGTCGAGCCCTACGAGCAGTACTTC

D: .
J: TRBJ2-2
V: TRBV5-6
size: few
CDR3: CASSPTAPANTGELFF
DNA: TGTGCCAGCAGCCCGACAGCGCCCGCGAACACCGGGGAGCTGTTTTTT

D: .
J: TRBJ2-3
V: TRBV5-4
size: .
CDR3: CASSLFLEGSADTQYF
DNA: TGTGCCAGCAGCTTGTTCCTTGAAGGGTCGGCAGATACGCAGTATTTT

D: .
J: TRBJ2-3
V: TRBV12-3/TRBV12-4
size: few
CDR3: CASRPRLGADTQYF
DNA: TGTGCCAGCAGACCACGACTAGGCGCAGATACGCAGTATTTT

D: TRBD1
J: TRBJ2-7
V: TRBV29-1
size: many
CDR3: CSATPGQGRAEQYF
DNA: TGCAGCGCCACCCCGGGACAGGGGCGGGCCGAGCAGTACTTC

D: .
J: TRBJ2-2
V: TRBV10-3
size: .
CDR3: CAISGGSFAGNTNTGELFF
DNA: TGTGCCATCAGTGGGGGTTCTTTTGCGGGGAACACGAACACCGGGGAGCTGTTTTTT

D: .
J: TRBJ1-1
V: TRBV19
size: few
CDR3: CASPEGEAFF
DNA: TGTGCCTCACCTGAGGGTGAAGCTTTCTTT